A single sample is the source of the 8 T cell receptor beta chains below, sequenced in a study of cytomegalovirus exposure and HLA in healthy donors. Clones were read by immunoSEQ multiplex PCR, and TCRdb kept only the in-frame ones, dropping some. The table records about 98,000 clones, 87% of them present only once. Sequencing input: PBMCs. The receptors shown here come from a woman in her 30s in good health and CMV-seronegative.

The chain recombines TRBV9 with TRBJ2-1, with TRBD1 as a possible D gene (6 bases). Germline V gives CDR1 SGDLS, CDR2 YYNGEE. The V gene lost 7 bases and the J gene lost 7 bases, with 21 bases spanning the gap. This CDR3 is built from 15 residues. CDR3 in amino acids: CASGAQGTAVNEQFF. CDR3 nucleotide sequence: TGTGCCAGCGGTGCACAGGGTACGGCGGTAAATGAGCAGTTCTTC.

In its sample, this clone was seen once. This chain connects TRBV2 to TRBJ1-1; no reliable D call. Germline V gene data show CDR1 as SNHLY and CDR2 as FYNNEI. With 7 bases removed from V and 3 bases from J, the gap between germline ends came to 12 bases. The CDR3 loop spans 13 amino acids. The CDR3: CASNGERDTEAFF. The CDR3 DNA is TGTGCCAGCAACGGGGAGAGGGACACTGAAGCTTTCTTT.

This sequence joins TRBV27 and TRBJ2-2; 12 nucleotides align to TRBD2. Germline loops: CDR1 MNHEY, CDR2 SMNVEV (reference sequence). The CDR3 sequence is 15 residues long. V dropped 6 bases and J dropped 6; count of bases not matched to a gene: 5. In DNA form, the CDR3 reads TGTGCCAGCAGCCGACTAGCGGGGGAATCCGGGGAGCTGTTTTTT. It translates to CASSRLAGESGELFF.

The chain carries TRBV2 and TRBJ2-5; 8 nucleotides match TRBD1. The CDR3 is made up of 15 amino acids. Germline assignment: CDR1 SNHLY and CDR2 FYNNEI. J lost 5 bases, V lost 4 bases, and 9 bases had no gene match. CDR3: CASSGGAGGRETQYF. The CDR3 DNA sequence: TGTGCCAGCAGTGGCGGGGCAGGGGGCCGGGAGACCCAGTACTTC.

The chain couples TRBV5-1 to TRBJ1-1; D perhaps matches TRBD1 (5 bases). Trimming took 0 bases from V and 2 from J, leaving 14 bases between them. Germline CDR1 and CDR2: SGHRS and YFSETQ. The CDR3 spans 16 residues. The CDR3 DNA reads TGCGCCAGCAGCTTGGGGCCGCGGGGGAGTAACACTGAAGCTTTCTTT. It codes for CASSLGPRGSNTEAFF.

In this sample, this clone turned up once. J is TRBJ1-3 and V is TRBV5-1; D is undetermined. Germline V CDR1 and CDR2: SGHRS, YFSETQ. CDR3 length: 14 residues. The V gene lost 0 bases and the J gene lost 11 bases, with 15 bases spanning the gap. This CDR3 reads CASSLGPEEDAIYF. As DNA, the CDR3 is TGCGCCAGCAGCTTGGGTCCCGAGGAGGACGCCATATATTTT.

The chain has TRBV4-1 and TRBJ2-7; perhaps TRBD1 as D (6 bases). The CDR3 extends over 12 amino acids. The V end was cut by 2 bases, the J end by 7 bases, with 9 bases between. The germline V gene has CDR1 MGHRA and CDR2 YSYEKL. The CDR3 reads CASSQSGQEQYF. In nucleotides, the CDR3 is TGCGCCAGCAGCCAATCCGGACAGGAGCAGTACTTC.

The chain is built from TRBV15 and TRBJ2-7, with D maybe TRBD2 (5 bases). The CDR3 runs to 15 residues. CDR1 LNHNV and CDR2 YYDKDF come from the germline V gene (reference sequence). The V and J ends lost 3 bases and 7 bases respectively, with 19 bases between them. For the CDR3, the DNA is TGTGCCACCAGCAGGGGTATAGACCGGGGTTGGGAGCAGTACTTC. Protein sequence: CATSRGIDRGWEQYF. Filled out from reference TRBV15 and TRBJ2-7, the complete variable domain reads DAMVIQNPRYQVTQFGKPVTLSCSQTLNHNVMYWYQQKSSQAPKLLFHYYDKDFNNEADTPDNFQSRRPNTSFCFLDIRSPGLGDTAMYLCATSRGIDRGWEQYFGPGTRLTVT.